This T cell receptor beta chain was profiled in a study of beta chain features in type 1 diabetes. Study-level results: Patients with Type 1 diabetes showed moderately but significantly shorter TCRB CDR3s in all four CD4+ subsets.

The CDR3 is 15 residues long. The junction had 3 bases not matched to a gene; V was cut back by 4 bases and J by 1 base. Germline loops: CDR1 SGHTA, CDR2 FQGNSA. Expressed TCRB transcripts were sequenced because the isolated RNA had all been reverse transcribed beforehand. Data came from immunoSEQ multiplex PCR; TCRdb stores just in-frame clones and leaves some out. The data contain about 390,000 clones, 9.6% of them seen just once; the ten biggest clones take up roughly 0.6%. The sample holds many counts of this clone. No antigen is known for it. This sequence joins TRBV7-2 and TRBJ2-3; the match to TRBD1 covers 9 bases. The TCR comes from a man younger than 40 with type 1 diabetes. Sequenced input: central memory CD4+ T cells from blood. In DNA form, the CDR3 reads TGTGCCAGCAGCTGGGACAGGGTGGGCACAGATACGCAGTATTTT. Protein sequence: CASSWDRVGTDTQYF. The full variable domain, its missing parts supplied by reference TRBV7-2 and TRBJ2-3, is GAGVSQSPSNKVTEKGKDVELRCDPISGHTALYWYRQSLGQGLEFLIYFQGNSAPDKSGLPSDRFSAERTGGSVSTLTIQRTQQEDSAVYLCASSWDRVGTDTQYFGPGTRLTVL.